These 9 T cell receptor beta chains originate from one sample sequenced in a study of identical twins. Using its own MiXCR run on the 5' RACE reads, TCRdb lists one record per CDR3 protein. The table includes hundreds of thousands of distinct CDR3 sequences, approximately 7% detected once. This sample was also put to use in a study of yellow fever vaccine responses in identical twins.

The specimen sequenced was memory (CD45RO+) T cells sorted from blood. These receptors were obtained from a woman under 30 in good health.

This clonotype was found a few times. The gene calls are TRBV29-1 and TRBJ2-5; D ambiguous. V was shortened by 4 bases and J by 5 bases, with 11 bases between the two germline ends. This CDR3 is 12 amino acids long. Germline CDR1 reads SQVTM; CDR2 reads ANQGSEA. CDR3 DNA sequence: TGCAGCGTTGTGGCCAGCGCGGAGACCCAGTACTTC. It encodes CSVVASAETQYF.

Only a few counts were recorded for this clonotype. The chain combines TRBV19 with TRBJ2-7; tentative D call: TRBD1 (5 bases). The CDR3 contains 12 residues. Germline values: CDR1 LNHDA, CDR2 SQIVND (reference sequence). V dropped 0 bases and J dropped 6 bases, with 6 bases sitting between them. The CDR3 nucleotides read TGTGCCAGTAGTATAGAAGGGGTCGAGCAGTACTTC. Translating gives CASSIEGVEQYF.

This chain joins TRBV6-1 and TRBJ2-3, with a tentative D call TRBD1 (6 bases). Deletions cut 5 bases from V and 6 bases from J, with 15 bases between. Germline assignment: CDR1 MNHNS and CDR2 SASEGT. The CDR3 covers 14 residues. CDR3 bases: TGTGCCAGCAGTCGGACAGTCGGAGGCGATACGCAGTATTTT. Translated, it gives CASSRTVGGDTQYF.

This clonotype was detected a few times. The V gene is TRBV4-1, the J gene TRBJ1-1, with D perhaps matching TRBD1 (6 bases). CDR1 is MGHRA and CDR2 is YSYEKL in the germline V gene. The CDR3 is made up of 14 amino acids. The germline V and J ends were trimmed by 4 bases and 1 base, with 10 bases remaining between them. In nucleotides, the CDR3 is TGCGCCAGCAGCCGGGGGCCTGGGAACACTGAAGCTTTCTTT. Protein sequence: CASSRGPGNTEAFF.

This clonotype has at least ten counts. The chain uses TRBV24-1 and TRBJ1-6; D gene ambiguous. V lost 5 bases to trimming and J lost 4 bases, with 11 bases between them. The length of the CDR3 is 15 residues. Germline CDR1 KGHDR, CDR2 SFDVKD. The CDR3 DNA reads as TGTGCCACCAGTGTCCAGGAAATATATAATTCACCCCTCCACTTT. Amino acids: CATSVQEIYNSPLHF.

This clonotype was observed a handful of times. The chain carries TRBV20-1 and TRBJ2-5; 11 bases agree with TRBD2. V was clipped by 1 base and J by 4 bases; unmatched bases: 2. Germline CDR1 and CDR2: DFQATT and SNEGSKA (reference sequence). This CDR3 has 14 amino acids. The CDR3: CSARVLAGAETQYF. In DNA form, the CDR3 reads TGCAGTGCTAGAGTACTAGCGGGGGCAGAGACCCAGTACTTC.

The chain carries TRBV15 and TRBJ2-3, with TRBD2 matching 7 bases. The V gene's germline CDR1 is LNHNV and CDR2 YYDKDF (reference sequence). The CDR3 totals 15 residues. V dropped 2 bases and J dropped 6; count of bases not matched to a gene: 8. The CDR3 protein is CATSRPLGGVDTQYF. For the CDR3, the DNA is TGTGCCACCAGCAGACCCCTGGGAGGGGTCGATACGCAGTATTTT.

The J gene is TRBJ2-5, the V gene TRBV11-2, with D perhaps TRBD1 (5 bases). The V end lost 0 bases, the J end lost 4 bases, and 15 bases lay between the germline ends. The CDR3 has 16 amino acids. Germline V gene lookup returns CDR1 SGHAT and CDR2 FQNNGV. This chain's CDR3 is CASSLEVRQGRETQYF. CDR3 in DNA: TGTGCCAGCAGCTTAGAGGTCAGGCAGGGAAGAGAGACCCAGTACTTC.

The chain joins TRBV27 to TRBJ2-1; TRBD1 agrees at 8 bases. CDR1 MNHEY and CDR2 SMNVEV come from the germline V gene (reference sequence). The CDR3 has 15 amino acids. J was trimmed by 3 bases and V by 5 bases; bases with no gene match: 6. CDR3 sequence: CASSINRGVYNEQFF. CDR3 coding DNA: TGTGCCAGCAGTATAAACAGGGGGGTCTACAATGAGCAGTTCTTC.